Listed below are T cell receptor beta chains from one sample, sequenced in a study of read filtering for tumor transcriptome and immune sequencing. TCRdb ran MiXCR on the reads and lists one entry per CDR3 protein. The table includes 40,000 or so distinct CDR3 sequences, over 10% detected once. The specimen sequenced was a population of CD138-negative cells sorted from bone marrow. The origin of the receptors is a donor older than 35 with multiple myeloma. The CDR3 runs from the conserved cysteine through the conserved F or W. A D gene is named only where the DNA matches it firmly. Size is stated for part of the rows, as once, few or many counts, or as a class when the clone is expanded.

V gene,clone size,D gene,J gene,CDR3 protein,CDR3 DNA
TRBV28,-,TRBD2,TRBJ2-7,CASMSGLAGGGQYF,TGTGCCAGCATGTCGGGACTAGCGGGAGGGGGGCAGTACTTC
TRBV20-1,many,TRBD1,TRBJ2-7,CSASPGQGVDEQYF,TGCAGTGCTTCCCCGGGACAGGGGGTTGACGAGCAGTACTTC
TRBV7-8,-,-,TRBJ2-7,CASSFLGGAYEQYF,TGTGCCAGCAGCTTTCTGGGCGGAGCCTACGAGCAGTACTTC
TRBV12-3/TRBV12-4,many,-,TRBJ2-5,CASSLVRAQETQYF,TGTGCCAGCAGTTTAGTAAGGGCACAAGAGACCCAGTACTTC
TRBV5-5,many,TRBD1,TRBJ2-7,CASSLMGTGYEQYF,TGTGCCAGCAGCTTGATGGGGACAGGATACGAGCAGTACTTC
TRBV28,many,-,TRBJ1-2,CASSLWASYGYTF,TGTGCCAGCAGTTTATGGGCGTCCTATGGCTACACCTTC
TRBV29-1,many,-,TRBJ2-7,CSVEGQAYEQYF,TGCAGCGTTGAAGGACAAGCCTACGAGCAGTACTTC
TRBV5-1,many,TRBD1,TRBJ1-1,CASSRGTANTEAFF,TGCGCCAGCAGCCGCGGGACAGCTAACACTGAAGCTTTCTTT
TRBV6-1,many,-,TRBJ1-1,CASSRRFDTEAFF,TGTGCCAGCAGCCGACGGTTTGACACTGAAGCTTTCTTT
TRBV3-1,many,-,TRBJ2-3,CASSQTTTRTDTQYF,TGTGCCAGCAGCCAAACGACTACCCGCACAGATACGCAGTATTTT
TRBV11-2,many,-,TRBJ2-7,CASSPGHGRDYF,TGTGCCAGCAGCCCCGGACACGGGCGGGATTACTTC
TRBV5-1,medium-sized,-,TRBJ2-1,CASSFPDPPRGQFF,TGCGCCAGCAGCTTCCCCGACCCGCCCCGTGGGCAGTTCTTC
TRBV20-1,many,TRBD1,TRBJ1-2,CSAQTGTYGYTF,TGCAGTGCCCAGACAGGGACCTATGGCTACACCTTC
TRBV29-1,many,TRBD1,TRBJ2-5,CSVVGGDRAYQETQYF,TGCAGCGTTGTCGGCGGGGACAGGGCCTACCAAGAGACCCAGTACTTC